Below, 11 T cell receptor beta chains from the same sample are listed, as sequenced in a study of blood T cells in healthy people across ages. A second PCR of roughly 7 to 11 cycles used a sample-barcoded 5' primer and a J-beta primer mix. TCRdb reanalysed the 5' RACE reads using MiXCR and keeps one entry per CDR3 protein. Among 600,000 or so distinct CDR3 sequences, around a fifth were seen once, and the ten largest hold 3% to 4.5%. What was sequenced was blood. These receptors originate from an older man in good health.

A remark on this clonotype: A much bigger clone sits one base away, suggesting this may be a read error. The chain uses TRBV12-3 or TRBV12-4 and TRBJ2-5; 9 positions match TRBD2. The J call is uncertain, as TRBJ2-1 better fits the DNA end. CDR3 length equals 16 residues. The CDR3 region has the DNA TGTGCCAGCAGTCCCCAGGGAGCGGGAGGTTACAGTGAGCAGTTCTTC. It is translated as CASSPQGAGGYSEQFF.

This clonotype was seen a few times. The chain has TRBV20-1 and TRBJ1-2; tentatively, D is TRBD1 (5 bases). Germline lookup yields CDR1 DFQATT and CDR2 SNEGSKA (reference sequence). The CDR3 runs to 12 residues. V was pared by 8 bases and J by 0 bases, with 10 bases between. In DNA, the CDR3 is TGCAGTTCGGGACCGACTAACTATGGCTACACCTTC. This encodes CSSGPTNYGYTF.

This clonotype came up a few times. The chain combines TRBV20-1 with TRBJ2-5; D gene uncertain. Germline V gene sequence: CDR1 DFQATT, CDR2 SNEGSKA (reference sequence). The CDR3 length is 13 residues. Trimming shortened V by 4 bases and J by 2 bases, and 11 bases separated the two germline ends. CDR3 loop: CSATRTIQETQYF. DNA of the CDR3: TGCAGTGCTACAAGGACGATACAAGAGACCCAGTACTTC.

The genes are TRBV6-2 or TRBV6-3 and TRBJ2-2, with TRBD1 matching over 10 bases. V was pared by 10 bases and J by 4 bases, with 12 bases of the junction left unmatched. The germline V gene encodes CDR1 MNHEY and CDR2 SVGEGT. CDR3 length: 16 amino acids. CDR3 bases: TGTGCCACCAAGGGAGACAGGGGGCTACGCACCGGGGAGCTGTTTTTT. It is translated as CATKGDRGLRTGELFF.

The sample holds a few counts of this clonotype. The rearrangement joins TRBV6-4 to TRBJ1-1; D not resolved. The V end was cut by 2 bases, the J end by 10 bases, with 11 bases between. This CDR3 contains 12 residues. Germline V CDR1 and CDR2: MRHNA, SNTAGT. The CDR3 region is CASSDGGYPAFF. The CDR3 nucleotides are TGTGCCAGCAGTGACGGCGGGTATCCAGCTTTCTTT.

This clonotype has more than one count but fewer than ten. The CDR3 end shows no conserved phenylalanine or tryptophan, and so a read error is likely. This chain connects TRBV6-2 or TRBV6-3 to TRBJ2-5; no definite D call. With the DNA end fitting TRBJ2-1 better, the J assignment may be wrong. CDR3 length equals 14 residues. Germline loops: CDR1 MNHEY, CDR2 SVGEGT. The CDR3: CASRRDGSIGEQFL. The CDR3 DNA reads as TGTGCCAGCAGAAGAGACGGATCAATCGGTGAGCAGTTCCTC.

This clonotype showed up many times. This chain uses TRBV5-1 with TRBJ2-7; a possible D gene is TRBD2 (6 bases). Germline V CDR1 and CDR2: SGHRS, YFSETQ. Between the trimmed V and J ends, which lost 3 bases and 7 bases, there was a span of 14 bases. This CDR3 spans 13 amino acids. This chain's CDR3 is CASSSGLAEEQYF. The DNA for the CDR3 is TGCGCCAGCAGCTCGGGACTCGCAGAGGAGCAGTACTTC. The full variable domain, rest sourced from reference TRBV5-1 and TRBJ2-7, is KAGVTQTPRYLIKTRGQQVTLSCSPISGHRSVSWYQQTPGQGLQFLFEYFSETQRNKGNFPGRFSGRQFSNSRSEMNVSTLELGDSALYLCASSSGLAEEQYFGPGTRLTVT.

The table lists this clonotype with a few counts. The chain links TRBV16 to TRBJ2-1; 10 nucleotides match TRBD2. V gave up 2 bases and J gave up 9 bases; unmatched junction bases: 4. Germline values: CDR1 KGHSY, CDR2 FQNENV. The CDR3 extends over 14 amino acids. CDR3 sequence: CASSQKREGSEQFF. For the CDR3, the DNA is TGTGCCAGCAGCCAAAAGCGGGAGGGGAGTGAGCAGTTCTTC.

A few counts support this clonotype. CDR3 coding DNA: TGTGCCAGCAGTTACGCCGACAGGTTAGCCAAAAACATTCAGTACTTC. Its protein is CASSYADRLAKNIQYF. This chain joins TRBV6-2 or TRBV6-3 and TRBJ2-4, with a weak D call TRBD1 (6 bases). V dropped 2 bases and J dropped 0 bases, with 11 bases sitting between them. Germline V gene lookup returns CDR1 MNHEY and CDR2 SVGEGT. There are 16 residues in the CDR3.

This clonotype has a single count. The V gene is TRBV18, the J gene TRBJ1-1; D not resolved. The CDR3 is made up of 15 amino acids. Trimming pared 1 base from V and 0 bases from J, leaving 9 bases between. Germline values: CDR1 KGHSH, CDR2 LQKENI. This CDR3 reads CASSPQYQLNTEAFF. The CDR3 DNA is TGTGCCAGCTCACCACAGTACCAGTTGAACACTGAAGCTTTCTTT.

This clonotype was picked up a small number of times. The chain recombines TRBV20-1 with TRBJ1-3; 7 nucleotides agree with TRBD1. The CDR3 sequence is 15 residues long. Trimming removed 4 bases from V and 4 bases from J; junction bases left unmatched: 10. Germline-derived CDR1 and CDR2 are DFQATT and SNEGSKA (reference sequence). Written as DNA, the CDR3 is TGCAGTGCTACAACCGGGACAGCGACCGGAAACACCATATATTTT. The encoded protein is CSATTGTATGNTIYF.